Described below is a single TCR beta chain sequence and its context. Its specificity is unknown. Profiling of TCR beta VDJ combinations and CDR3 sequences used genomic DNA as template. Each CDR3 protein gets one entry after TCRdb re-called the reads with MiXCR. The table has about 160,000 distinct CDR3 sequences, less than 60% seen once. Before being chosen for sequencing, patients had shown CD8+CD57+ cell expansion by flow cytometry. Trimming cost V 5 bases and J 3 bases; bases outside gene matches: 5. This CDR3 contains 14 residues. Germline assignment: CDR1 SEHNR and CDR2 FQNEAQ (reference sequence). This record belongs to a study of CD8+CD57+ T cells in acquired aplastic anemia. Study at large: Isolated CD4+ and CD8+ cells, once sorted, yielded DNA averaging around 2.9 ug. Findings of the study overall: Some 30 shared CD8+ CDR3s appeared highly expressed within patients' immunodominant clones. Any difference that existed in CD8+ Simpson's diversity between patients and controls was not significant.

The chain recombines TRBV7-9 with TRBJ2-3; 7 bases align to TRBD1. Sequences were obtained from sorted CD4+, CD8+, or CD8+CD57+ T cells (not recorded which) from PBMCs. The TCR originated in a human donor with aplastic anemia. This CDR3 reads CASSDPGGTDTQYF. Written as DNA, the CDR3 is TGTGCCAGCAGCGATCCAGGGGGAACAGATACGCAGTATTTT.